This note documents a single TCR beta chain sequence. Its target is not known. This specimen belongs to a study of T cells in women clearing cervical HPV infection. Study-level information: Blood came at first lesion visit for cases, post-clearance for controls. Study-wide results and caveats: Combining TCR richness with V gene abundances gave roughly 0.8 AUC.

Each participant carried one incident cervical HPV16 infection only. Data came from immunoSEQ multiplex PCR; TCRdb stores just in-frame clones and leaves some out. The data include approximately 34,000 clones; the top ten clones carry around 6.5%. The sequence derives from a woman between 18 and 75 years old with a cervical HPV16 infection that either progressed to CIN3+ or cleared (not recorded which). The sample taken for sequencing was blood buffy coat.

CDR3 region: CASSMAGNTGELFF. The DNA read from the CDR3 is TGTGCCAGTAGTATGGCAGGGAACACCGGGGAG. The chain has TRBV19 and TRBJ2-2; unclear D gene. The read terminates 3 residues ahead of where the CDR3 ends, so the germline J gene completes it. Germline values: CDR1 LNHDA, CDR2 SQIVND (reference sequence). Trimming took off 3 bases at V and 1 base at J, with 6 bases between the two ends. This CDR3 is built from 14 residues. The whole variable domain, remainder taken from reference TRBV19 and TRBJ2-2, is DGGITQSPKYLFRKEGQNVTLSCEQNLNHDAMYWYRQDPGQGLRLIYYSQIVNDFQKGDIAEGYSVSREKKESFPLTVTSAQKNPTAFYLCASSMAGNTGELFFGEGSRLTVL.